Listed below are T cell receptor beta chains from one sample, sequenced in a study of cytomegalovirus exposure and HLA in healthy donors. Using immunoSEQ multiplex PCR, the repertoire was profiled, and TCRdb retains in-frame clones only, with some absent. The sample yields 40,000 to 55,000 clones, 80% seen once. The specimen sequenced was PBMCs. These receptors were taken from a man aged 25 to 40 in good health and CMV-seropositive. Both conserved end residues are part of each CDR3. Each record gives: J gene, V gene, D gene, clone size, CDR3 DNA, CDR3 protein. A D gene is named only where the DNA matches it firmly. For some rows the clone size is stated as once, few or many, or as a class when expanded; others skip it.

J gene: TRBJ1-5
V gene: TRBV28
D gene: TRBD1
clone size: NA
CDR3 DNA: TGTGCCAGCAGTATCCCCGACAGGGACAATCAGCCCCAGCATTTT
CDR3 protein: CASSIPDRDNQPQHF

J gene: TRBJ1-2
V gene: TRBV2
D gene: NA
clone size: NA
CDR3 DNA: TGTGCCAGCAGTGTGGGGCAGGGAGGAGGGTATGGCTACACCTTC
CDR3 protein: CASSVGQGGGYGYTF

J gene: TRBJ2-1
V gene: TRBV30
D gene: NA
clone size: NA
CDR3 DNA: TGTGCCTGGTCAAACAATGAGCAGTTCTTC
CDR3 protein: CAWSNNEQFF

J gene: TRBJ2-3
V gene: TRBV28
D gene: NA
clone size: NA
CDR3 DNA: TGTGCCAGCAGTTTATGGGCCGCATCAGATACGCAGTATTTT
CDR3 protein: CASSLWAASDTQYF

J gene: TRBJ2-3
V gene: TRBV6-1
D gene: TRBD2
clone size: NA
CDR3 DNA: TGTGCCAGCAGTGAACTTATAGCGGGGGGGGCAGATACGCAGTATTTT
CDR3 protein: CASSELIAGGADTQYF

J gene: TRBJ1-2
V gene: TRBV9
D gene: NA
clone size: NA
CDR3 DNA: TGTGCCAGCAGAAGGGGACTCACCGATGGCTACACCTTC
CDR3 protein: CASRRGLTDGYTF

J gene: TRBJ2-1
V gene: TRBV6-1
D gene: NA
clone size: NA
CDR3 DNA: TGTGCCAGCAGTGCCGGCGGGTGGCTATCGTCGCAGAATGAGCAGTTCTTC
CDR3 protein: CASSAGGWLSSQNEQFF

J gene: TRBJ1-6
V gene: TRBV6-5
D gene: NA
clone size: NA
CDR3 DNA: TGTGCCAGCAGTAACTATCAGGACTTCTATAATTCACCCCTCCACTTT
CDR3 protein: CASSNYQDFYNSPLHF

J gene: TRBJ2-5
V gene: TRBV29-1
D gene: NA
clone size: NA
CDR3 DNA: TGCAGCGTCACGGTAGGCTCTACGGGGACCCAGTACTTC
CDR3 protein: CSVTVGSTGTQYF

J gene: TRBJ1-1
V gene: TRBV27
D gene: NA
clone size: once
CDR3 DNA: TGTGCCAGCAGTCCACAGGGCCCTCAGGAAGCTTTCTTT
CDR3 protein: CASSPQGPQEAFF

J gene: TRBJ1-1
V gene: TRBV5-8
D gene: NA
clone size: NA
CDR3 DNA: TGTGCCAGCGTTCTGAGGGACACTGAAGCTTTCTTT
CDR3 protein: CASVLRDTEAFF

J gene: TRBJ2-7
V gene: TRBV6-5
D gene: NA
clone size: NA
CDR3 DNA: TGTGCCAGCAGTTACTCGAATTGGGACACAATATACGAGCAGTACTTC
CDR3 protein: CASSYSNWDTIYEQYF

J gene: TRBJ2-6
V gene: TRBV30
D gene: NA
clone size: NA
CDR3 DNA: TGTGCCTGGAGTCGTGACAGTTTCGGGGCCAACGTCCTGACTTTC
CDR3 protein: CAWSRDSFGANVLTF

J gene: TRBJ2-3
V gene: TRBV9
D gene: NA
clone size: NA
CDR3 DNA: TGTGCCAGCAGTGAGTGGGGGCCAGATACGCAGTATTTT
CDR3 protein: CASSEWGPDTQYF

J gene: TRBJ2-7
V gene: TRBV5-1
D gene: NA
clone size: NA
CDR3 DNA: TGCGCCAGTAAAGCCGGGAACGAGCAGTACTTC
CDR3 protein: CASKAGNEQYF

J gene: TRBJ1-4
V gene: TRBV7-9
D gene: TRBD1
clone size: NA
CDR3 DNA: TGTGCCAGCAGCCCGGGACAGTATAATGAAAAACTGTTTTTT
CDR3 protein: CASSPGQYNEKLFF

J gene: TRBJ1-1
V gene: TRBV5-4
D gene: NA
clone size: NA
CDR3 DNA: TGTGCCAGCAGCCGCTCGGGTGTCAGAACTGAAGCTTTCTTT
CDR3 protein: CASSRSGVRTEAFF

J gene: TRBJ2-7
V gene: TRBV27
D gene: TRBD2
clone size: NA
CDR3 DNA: TGTGCCAGCAGTTTAAAGCTAGCGGGAGCAAACTCCTACGAGCAGTACTTC
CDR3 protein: CASSLKLAGANSYEQYF

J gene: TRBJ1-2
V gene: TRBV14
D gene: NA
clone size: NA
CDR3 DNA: TGTGCCAGCAGCCAGGGGCCTTCCCTCTATGGCTACACCTTC
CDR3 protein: CASSQGPSLYGYTF

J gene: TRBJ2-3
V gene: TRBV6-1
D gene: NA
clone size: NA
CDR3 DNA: TGTGCCAGCAGAGAAGGCGGGGCAACGCAGTATTTT
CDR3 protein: CASREGGATQYF

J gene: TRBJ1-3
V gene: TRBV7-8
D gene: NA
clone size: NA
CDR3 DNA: TGTGCCAGCAGCGGCACAGGGTCTGGAAACACCATATATTTT
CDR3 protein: CASSGTGSGNTIYF

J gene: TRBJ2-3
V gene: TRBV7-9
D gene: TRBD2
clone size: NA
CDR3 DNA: TGTGCCAGCAGCCCTGATAGCGGGGGAGGGGGAGATACGCAGTATTTT
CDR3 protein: CASSPDSGGGGDTQYF